A selection of T cell receptor beta chains follows, all from one sample in a study of cytomegalovirus exposure and HLA in healthy donors. Method: immunoSEQ multiplex PCR; TCRdb's copy keeps in-frame clones and lacks some. The sample has roughly 150,000 clones, roughly 80% seen once. What was sequenced was PBMCs. Receptor source: a male donor in good health and CMV-seronegative. CDR3s include the opening cysteine and the closing phenylalanine or tryptophan. A D gene is named only where the DNA matches it firmly. The size field is filled for only some rows; it gives once, few, many or a size class.

size	D	J	V	DNA	CDR3
-	TRBD1	TRBJ2-5	TRBV27	TGTGCCAGCAGTTTCAGGGGGCTTCCCGAGACCCAGTACTTC	CASSFRGLPETQYF
-	-	TRBJ2-7	TRBV6-1	TGTGCCAGCAGTGATCGTGGGGCCCGCCGGTACGAGCAGTACTTC	CASSDRGARRYEQYF
-	-	TRBJ2-7	TRBV6-5	TGTGCCAGCAGTTACGGGGTAGGGAGAATCTACGAGCAGTACTTC	CASSYGVGRIYEQYF
-	-	TRBJ2-1	TRBV19	TGTGCCAGTAGTAACAGACAGGTTAATGAGCAGTTCTTC	CASSNRQVNEQFF
-	-	TRBJ2-1	TRBV28	TGTGCCAGCAGTGGTAGCCGGAGTGGCTACAATGAGCAGTTCTTC	CASSGSRSGYNEQFF
-	TRBD2	TRBJ2-1	TRBV9	TGTGCCAGCAGCGCTAGCGGAGCCTACAATGAGCAGTTCTTC	CASSASGAYNEQFF
-	TRBD1	TRBJ2-7	TRBV18	TGTGCCAGCTCACCACCGAGCTGGGGACAGGGCCCCTACGAGCAGTACTTC	CASSPPSWGQGPYEQYF
-	TRBD2	TRBJ2-7	TRBV4-2	TGTGCCAGCAGCACCGGGACTAGCATCTCCTACGAGCAGTACTTC	CASSTGTSISYEQYF
-	TRBD2	TRBJ2-7	TRBV2	TGTGCCAGCAGTGACTACGGAGGGGCGGCGGGGGACGAGCAGTACTTC	CASSDYGGAAGDEQYF
-	-	TRBJ2-1	TRBV16	TGTGCCAGCAGCCAATCCTCAGGGGGGCAACGCAATGAGCAGTTCTTC	CASSQSSGGQRNEQFF
-	TRBD2	TRBJ2-2	TRBV28	TGTGCCAGCAGTTTACCCCATCCCCCGGGACTAGCGGGAGGGCTTTACACCGGGGAGCTGTTTTTT	CASSLPHPPGLAGGLYTGELFF
-	TRBD2	TRBJ2-2	TRBV5-6	TGTGCCGGCAGCTTGCCAGCGGGGAATTACTTGAACACCGGGGAGCTGTTTTTT	CAGSLPAGNYLNTGELFF
-	TRBD2	TRBJ2-1	TRBV4-1	TGCGCCAGCGCGGGAGACGGTGGCGATGAGCAGTTCTTC	CASAGDGGDEQFF
few	TRBD1	TRBJ1-5	TRBV19	TGTGCCAGTACTACACAGGGGAGCAATCAGCCCCAGCATTTT	CASTTQGSNQPQHF
-	-	TRBJ2-7	TRBV5-4	TGTGCCAGCAGCTTTGAGGACCAGGGGCTTCGGCAGTACTTC	CASSFEDQGLRQYF
-	-	TRBJ1-1	TRBV7-2	TGTGCCAGCAGTCGACAGCCCATGAACACTGAAGCTTTCTTT	CASSRQPMNTEAFF
-	TRBD1	TRBJ1-2	TRBV29-1	TGCAGCGTCGGCCCTCCGGGACAGTATGGCTACACCTTC	CSVGPPGQYGYTF
-	-	TRBJ2-1	TRBV4-2	TGTGCCAGCAGCGTAGGACAAACCTACAATGAGCAGTTCTTC	CASSVGQTYNEQFF
-	TRBD2	TRBJ2-5	TRBV2	TGTGCCAGCAGTGAAAGGCGGGGGGGCCGAGAGACCCAGTACTTC	CASSERRGGRETQYF
-	-	TRBJ2-7	TRBV19	TGTGCCAGTAGGATAGGACATGGTGCCTACGAGCAGTACTTC	CASRIGHGAYEQYF
-	TRBD1	TRBJ2-1	TRBV7-2	TGTGCCAGCCTGCCAGGGGGAACCTACAATGAGCAGTTCTTC	CASLPGGTYNEQFF
few	-	TRBJ2-6	TRBV18	TGTGCCAGCTCATCCGGACAGTCGCTCTCTGGGGCCAACGTCCTGACTTTC	CASSSGQSLSGANVLTF
-	TRBD1	TRBJ1-1	TRBV7-2	TGTGCCAGCAGCTTGGGACAGGGGTTGAACACTGAAGCTTTCTTT	CASSLGQGLNTEAFF
-	TRBD2	TRBJ2-7	TRBV7-8	TGTGCCAGCAGCCCACGACTAGCGGACTTCGGCGAGCAGTACTTC	CASSPRLADFGEQYF
few	-	TRBJ2-1	TRBV5-1	TGCGCCAGCAGCCCGACTACGGTAAGCTCCTACAATGAGCAGTTCTTC	CASSPTTVSSYNEQFF
-	TRBD2	TRBJ2-1	TRBV19	TGTGCCAGTAGTGGTCTGACTAGCGGGAGAGGTAATGAGCAGTTCTTC	CASSGLTSGRGNEQFF
few	TRBD2	TRBJ2-7	TRBV5-4	TGTGCCAGCAGCCTACAATGGGGACTAGCGGGGGGATCCTACGAGCAGTACTTC	CASSLQWGLAGGSYEQYF
-	TRBD2	TRBJ2-2	TRBV25-1	TGTGCCAGCAGCTTTAGCGGGAGCGGCACCGGGGAGCTGTTTTTT	CASSFSGSGTGELFF
-	-	TRBJ1-2	TRBV9	TGTGCCAGCAGCGTACAGGGGCGAGGCTATGGCTACACCTTC	CASSVQGRGYGYTF
-	-	TRBJ1-1	TRBV27	TGTGCCAGCAGTTTCGGGGGAGGTACTGAAGCTTTCTTT	CASSFGGGTEAFF
-	-	TRBJ1-1	TRBV7-7	TGTGCCAGCAGCCGGAGCCTGGACAGTGAAGCTTTCTTT	CASSRSLDSEAFF
-	-	TRBJ1-2	TRBV7-2	TGTGCCAGCAGCTTAGAGTTAGGGGAAAACTATGGCTACACCTTC	CASSLELGENYGYTF
-	-	TRBJ1-2	TRBV7-9	TGTGCCAGCAGCTTAGGTTCAGTAACTAACTATGGCTACACCTTC	CASSLGSVTNYGYTF
-	TRBD1	TRBJ1-2	TRBV18	TGTGCCAGCTCAAGGACAGGGGGAGGCTATGGCTACACCTTC	CASSRTGGGYGYTF
-	-	TRBJ2-7	TRBV30	TGTGCCTATCGGGGGTACGAGCAGTACTTC	CAYRGYEQYF
once	TRBD1	TRBJ1-3	TRBV28	TGTGCCAGCAGCGAAGGACAGGGCCCTGGAAACACCATATATTTT	CASSEGQGPGNTIYF
-	-	TRBJ1-1	TRBV7-2	TGTGCCAGCAGTCCAGGGATTTACAACACTGAAGCTTTCTTT	CASSPGIYNTEAFF
-	TRBD2	TRBJ2-1	TRBV7-9	TGTGCCAGCAGCTTAGTTGGCGGGAGGGGTCTGGATGAGCAGTTCTTC	CASSLVGGRGLDEQFF
-	TRBD2	TRBJ2-2	TRBV18	TGTGCCAGCTCACCCGGACTAGCGGGATTTAACGGGGAGCTGTTTTTT	CASSPGLAGFNGELFF
-	-	TRBJ2-2	TRBV5-4	TGTGCCAGCAGCTTGCCCGTCCGGGGATCAACCGGGGAGCTGTTTTTT	CASSLPVRGSTGELFF
-	-	TRBJ2-2	TRBV5-4	TGTGCCAGCAGCTTAGCGGTGAACACCGGGGAGCTGTTTTTT	CASSLAVNTGELFF
few	-	TRBJ1-2	TRBV4-3	TGCGCCAGCAGCCAACTCAGGGATATGGGGGGCTACACCTTC	CASSQLRDMGGYTF
few	-	TRBJ1-2	TRBV6-5	TGTGCCAGCAGTTCTCACGACGTGGGCTGGTATGGCTACACCTTC	CASSSHDVGWYGYTF
-	-	TRBJ1-5	TRBV21-1	TGTGCCAGCAGCGGACGGACAGGGGCTCAGCCCCAGCATTTT	CASSGRTGAQPQHF
-	TRBD1	TRBJ1-2	TRBV6-4	TGTGCCAGCAGTCCGCAGAGACAGGGATTTGGCTACACCTTC	CASSPQRQGFGYTF
-	-	TRBJ1-1	TRBV5-1	TGCGCCAGCAGCTTGGCAAGGGGGAACACTGAAGCTTTCTTT	CASSLARGNTEAFF
once	TRBD1	TRBJ1-6	TRBV15	TGTGCCACCAGCAGAGAGGGACAGGGGGGGACCTATAATTCACCCCTCCACTTT	CATSREGQGGTYNSPLHF
-	-	TRBJ1-2	TRBV5-1	TGCGCCAGCAGCTTGGGGACAGCGCCGCAAGGCTACACCTTC	CASSLGTAPQGYTF
-	-	TRBJ2-7	TRBV7-2	TGTGCCAGCAGCTTAGAGAGAAGCCATTTCTCCTACGAGCAGTACTTC	CASSLERSHFSYEQYF
-	TRBD1	TRBJ2-7	TRBV27	TGTGCCAGCAGTTCCATACAGGGGTACGAGCAGTACTTC	CASSSIQGYEQYF
many	TRBD2	TRBJ2-3	TRBV6-4	TGTGCCAGCAGCATTCTAGCGGGGGAAGGAGATACGCAGTATTTT	CASSILAGEGDTQYF
few	-	TRBJ2-3	TRBV28	TGTGCCCTCCGGGATCCTGGCACAGATACGCAGTATTTT	CALRDPGTDTQYF
once	-	TRBJ1-2	TRBV28	TGTGCCAGCATGTCGGTGGGCTTCTATGGCTACACCTTC	CASMSVGFYGYTF
few	TRBD1	TRBJ1-5	TRBV28	TGTGCCAGCAGTGTCACAGGGGGCCGGGGCAATCAGCCCCAGCATTTT	CASSVTGGRGNQPQHF
-	-	TRBJ2-1	TRBV28	TGTGCCAGCAGCCCGGACAGATACAATGAGCAGTTCTTC	CASSPDRYNEQFF
-	TRBD1	TRBJ2-7	TRBV13	TGTGCCAGCAGCTTGTGGCAGGGGGCGCACGAGCAGTACTTC	CASSLWQGAHEQYF
few	-	TRBJ1-3	TRBV19	TGTGCCAGTAGTCTTACCGGGTTGCTTCGGGTCTCTGGAAACACCATATATTTT	CASSLTGLLRVSGNTIYF
-	TRBD2	TRBJ2-7	TRBV5-1	TGCGCCAGCAGCTTGGTAGCGGGGCCCGCCTACGAGCAGTACTTC	CASSLVAGPAYEQYF